This section outlines one T cell receptor (beta chain) sequence together with its context. The data stem from a study of STAT5B mutations in CD4+ large granular lymphocyte leukemia. The assay was immunoSEQ multiplex PCR, and TCRdb's table has in-frame clones only and misses some. The table lists 37,000 or so clones, roughly 85% of them singletons. The origin of this receptor is a human donor in good health. Sequenced sample: CD4+ T cells from blood buffy coats.

This CDR3 reads CSVDRGHTGELFF. The CDR3 DNA sequence: TGCAGCGTCGACAGGGGGCACACCGGGGAGCTGTTTTTT. The V and J genes are TRBV29-1 and TRBJ2-2; 10 bases agree with TRBD1. This CDR3 is 13 amino acids long. V lost 6 bases to trimming and J lost 3 bases; unmatched junction nucleotides: 1. CDR1 SQVTM and CDR2 ANQGSEA come from the germline V gene.